What follows describes a single T cell receptor (beta chain). Its antigen is currently unknown. Per germline, CDR1 SEHNR and CDR2 FQNEAQ (reference sequence). Deletions cut 1 base from V and 1 base from J, with 13 bases between. There are 16 residues in the CDR3. The sample originates from a study of vaccination and CD4 T cells after COVID-19. Study information: The peptides that stimulated the cells were overlapping spike peptides from SARS-CoV-2, HCoV-NL63, HCoV-OC43 and HCoV-229E.

Once obtained from cultured CD4+ T cells, the DNA was sequenced using the Oncomine TCR Beta short-read assay. Once CD4+ T cells had been cultured, genomic DNA was extracted from them. TCRdb fed the PCR reads into MiXCR, producing one record per CDR3 protein. The sample gives about 24,000 distinct CDR3 sequences, 45% to 50% of which show up once; roughly 6% is in the top ten. Treatment reported: approximately 11-day PBMC culture with coronavirus spike peptide pools or control peptides (ViraFEST assay). The clonotype originates from a human donor who had recovered from COVID-19. V is TRBV7-9 and J is TRBJ1-2; tentative D call: TRBD1 (6 bases). Sequencing used CD4+ T cells from blood, cultured in vitro. The CDR3 DNA follows: TGTGCCAGCAGCTTAGTGCAGGGGCTGAATAACTATGGCTACACCTTC. This gives the protein CASSLVQGLNNYGYTF.